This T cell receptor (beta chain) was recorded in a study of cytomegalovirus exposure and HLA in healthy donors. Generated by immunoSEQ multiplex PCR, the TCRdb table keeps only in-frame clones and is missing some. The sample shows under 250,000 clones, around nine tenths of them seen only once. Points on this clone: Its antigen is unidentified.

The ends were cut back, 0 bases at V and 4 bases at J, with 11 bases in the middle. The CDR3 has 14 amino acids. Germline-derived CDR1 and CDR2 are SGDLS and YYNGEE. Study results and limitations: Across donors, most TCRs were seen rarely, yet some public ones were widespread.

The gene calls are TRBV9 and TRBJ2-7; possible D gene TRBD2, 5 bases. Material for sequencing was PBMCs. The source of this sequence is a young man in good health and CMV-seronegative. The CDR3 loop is CASSVESSGYEQYF. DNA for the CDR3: TGTGCCAGCAGCGTAGAAAGCTCGGGGTACGAGCAGTACTTC.